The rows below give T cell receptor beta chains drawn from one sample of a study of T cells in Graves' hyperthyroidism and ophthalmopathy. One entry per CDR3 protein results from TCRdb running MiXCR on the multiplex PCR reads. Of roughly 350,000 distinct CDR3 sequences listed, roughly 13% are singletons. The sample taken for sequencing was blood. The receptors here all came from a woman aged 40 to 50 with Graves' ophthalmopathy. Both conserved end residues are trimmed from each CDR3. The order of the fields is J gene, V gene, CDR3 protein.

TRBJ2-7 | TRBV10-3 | AIRVRLAGMETYEQY
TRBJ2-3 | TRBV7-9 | ASNRQEEDTQY
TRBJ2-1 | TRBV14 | ASSQDLKTSGSSYNEQF
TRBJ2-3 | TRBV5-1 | ASSSGLAGASTDTQY
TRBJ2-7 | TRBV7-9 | ASSTKGGIDEQY
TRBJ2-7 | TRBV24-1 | ATSDDRPSSCPEQY
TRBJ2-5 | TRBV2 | ASRLAGPGAQY
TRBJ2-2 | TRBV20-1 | SARGKGASTGELF
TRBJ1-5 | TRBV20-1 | SVAPPGADQPQH
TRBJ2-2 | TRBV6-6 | ASSYRGAFTGELF
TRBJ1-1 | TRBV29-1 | SVSPVLGPWAF
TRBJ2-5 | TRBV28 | ASMKGSQAQY
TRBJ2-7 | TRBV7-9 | ASSLAPLDRRYEQY
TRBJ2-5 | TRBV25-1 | ASSEAGGETQY
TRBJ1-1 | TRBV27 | ASKGLGTANTEAF
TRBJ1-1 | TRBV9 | ASSVGKQGPEAF
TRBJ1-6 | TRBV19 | ASSMFRNNSPLH
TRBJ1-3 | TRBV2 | ARGNGNTIY
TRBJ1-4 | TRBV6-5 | ASSYHLEGGTEKLF
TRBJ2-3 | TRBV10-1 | ASSSGSDTQY
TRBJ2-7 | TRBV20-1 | SADQSETYEQY
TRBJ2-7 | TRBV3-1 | ASSRGGTGAYEQY
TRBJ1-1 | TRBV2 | ASSDWGRGDLNTEAF
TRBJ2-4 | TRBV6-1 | ASLRGRGTSGGPVNIQY
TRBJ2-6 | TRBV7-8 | ASSITSGGANVLT
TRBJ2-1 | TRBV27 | ASSPGQGKNNEQF
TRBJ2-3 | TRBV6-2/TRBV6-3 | ASSWQSTDTQY
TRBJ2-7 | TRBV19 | ASSIQGTRSYEQY
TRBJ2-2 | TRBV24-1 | ATSDSAVSNTGELF
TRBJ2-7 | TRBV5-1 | ASSPAQGALYEQY
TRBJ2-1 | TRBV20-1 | SARTSGGGLLVSEQF
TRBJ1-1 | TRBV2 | ASSEEDGDTEAF
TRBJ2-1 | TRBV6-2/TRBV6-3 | ASPRASGTHHNEQF
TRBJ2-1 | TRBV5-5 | ASSLAAPGSNEQF
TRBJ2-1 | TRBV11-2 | ASSLAWTSGGASNEQF
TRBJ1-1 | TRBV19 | ASSLKVGTEAF
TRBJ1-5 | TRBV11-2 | ASSLAGAGQPQH
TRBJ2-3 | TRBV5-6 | ASSELAGMDTDTQY
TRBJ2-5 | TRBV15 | ATSRDKKGTQY
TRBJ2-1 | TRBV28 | ASNPGSGSSYNEQF
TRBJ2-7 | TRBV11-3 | ASSLVGRGTKQY
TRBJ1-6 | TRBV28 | ASSSPIGGSAPLH
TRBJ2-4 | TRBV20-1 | SALPSLAKNIQY
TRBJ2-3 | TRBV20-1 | SAHPGLTQY
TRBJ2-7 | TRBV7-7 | ASSPGLAGDEQY
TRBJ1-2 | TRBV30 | AWTTGALPT